The sequence of this T cell receptor beta chain was determined in a study of blood T cell repertoires in COVID-19. The wider study: Spain, Italy and the United States supplied samples that represented acute and convalescent COVID-19.

Original methodology: The assay estimated nucleated cells by amplifying reference gene primers. Produced via immunoSEQ multiplex PCR; TCRdb's table is partial and in-frame only. The V and J calls and clone size come from that table; D and trimming were worked out from the DNA. The table shows over 100,000 clones, with around four fifths occurring only once. The germline V gene has CDR1 GTSNPN and CDR2 SVGIG (reference sequence). This CDR3 has 13 amino acids. V shed 5 bases and J shed 5 bases, with 15 bases lying between them. The chain is built from TRBV30 and TRBJ1-1; TRBD1 might be the D (6 bases). The clonotype originates from a human donor in a cohort sampled during active COVID-19. Sequencing was performed on peripheral blood. The CDR3 loop reads CAWCLRGVTEAFF. CDR3 DNA sequence: TGTGCCTGGTGTCTCAGGGGAGTTACTGAAGCTTTCTTT.